Described below is a single T cell receptor beta chain sequence and its context. These data belong to a study of blood T cell repertoires in COVID-19. The V gene lost 6 bases and the J gene lost 2 bases, with 14 bases spanning the gap. The CDR3 extends over 15 amino acids. Germline CDR1 LNHDA, CDR2 SQIVND (reference sequence). Only in-frame clones appear in the TCRdb table, and some are missing; sequencing was by immunoSEQ multiplex PCR. The sample holds about 81,000 clones; about nine tenths are singletons and the top ten take about 2%. The J gene is TRBJ1-5, the V gene TRBV19; TRBD1 might be the D (5 bases). The sample consisted of peripheral blood. The origin of this receptor is a woman in her forties or fifties in a cohort sampled during active COVID-19. CDR3 DNA: TGTGCCAGTAGCTCATGGGCGACAGGCAATCAGCCCCAGCATTTT. Its translation: CASSSWATGNQPQHF.